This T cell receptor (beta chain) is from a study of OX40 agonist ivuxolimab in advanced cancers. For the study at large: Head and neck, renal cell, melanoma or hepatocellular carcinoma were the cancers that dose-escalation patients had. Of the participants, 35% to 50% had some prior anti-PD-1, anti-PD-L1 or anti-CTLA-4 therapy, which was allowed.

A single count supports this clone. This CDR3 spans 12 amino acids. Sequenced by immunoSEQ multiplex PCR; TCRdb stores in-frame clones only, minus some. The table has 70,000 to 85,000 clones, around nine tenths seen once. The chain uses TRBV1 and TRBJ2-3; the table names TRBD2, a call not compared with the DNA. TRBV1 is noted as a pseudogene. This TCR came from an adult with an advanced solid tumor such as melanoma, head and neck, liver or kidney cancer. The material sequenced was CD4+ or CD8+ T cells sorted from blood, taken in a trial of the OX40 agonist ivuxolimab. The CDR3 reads CTISSSTDTQYF. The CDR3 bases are TGCACCATCTCGTCTAGCACAGATACGCAGTATTTT.